Following are 21 T cell receptor beta chains from one sample sequenced in a study of graft-versus-host responses after intestinal transplantation (dated by TCRdb to 2020 to 2022). In the paper's terms, the time point label means: cells obtained before transplantation from donor or recipient. Libraries came from the immunoSEQ multiplex PCR assay. In its TCRdb copy, this immuneACCESS table keeps in-frame sequences only and misses some clones. Where compared with another copy, unresolved V genes explain less than half of these, and the others have no known cause. The sample table shows 80,000 to 100,000 clones, and less than 90% are seen once. Jointly, the top ten make up approximately 17% of the sample. Antigens of these TCRs are unknown. The sequencing used unstimulated CD8+ T cells sorted from spleen or lymph node cells, collected before intestinal transplant. These receptors came from a human donor who received an intestinal transplant.

V and J are TRBV19 and TRBJ1-1; D remains unclear. The CDR3 spans 15 residues. From germline, CDR1 is LNHDA and CDR2 SQIVND (reference sequence). V lost 2 bases and J 5 bases, leaving 15 bases between the germline ends. CDR3 protein: CASSISRAGNTEAFF. In nucleotides, the CDR3 is TGTGCCAGTAGTATATCAAGGGCCGGAAATACTGAAGCTTTCTTT. Combining the CDR3 with reference TRBV19 and TRBJ1-1 gives the whole variable domain DGGITQSPKYLFRKEGQNVTLSCEQNLNHDAMYWYRQDPGQGLRLIYYSQIVNDFQKGDIAEGYSVSREKKESFPLTVTSAQKNPTAFYLCASSISRAGNTEAFFGQGTRLTVV.

The chain recombines TRBV6-5 with TRBJ1-4; possibly TRBD1 for D (5 bases). CDR3 size: 16 residues. CDR1 and CDR2 from the germline V gene are MNHEY and SVGAGI. Trimming left V 2 bases short and J 0 bases short, with 10 bases between. The CDR3 nucleotides are TGTGCCAGCAGTTACGACGCGACAGCAACTAATGAAAAACTGTTTTTT. Its protein product is CASSYDATATNEKLFF.

The chain has TRBV30 and TRBJ2-5; no definite D call. This CDR3 is 13 amino acids long. V was trimmed by 0 bases and J by 1 base, leaving 6 bases between them. Germline loops: CDR1 GTSNPN, CDR2 SVGIG (reference sequence). DNA of the CDR3: TGTGCCTGGAGTGTCGACACCCAAGAGACCCAGTACTTC. Encoded protein: CAWSVDTQETQYF.

The J gene is TRBJ2-5, the V gene TRBV2; TRBD2 matches at 7 bases. The junction had 9 bases not matched to a gene; V was cut back by 3 bases and J by 5 bases. This CDR3 region has 15 residues. Germline V gene data show CDR1 as SNHLY and CDR2 as FYNNEI. DNA for the CDR3: TGTGCCAGCAGTGATGCGGGGAGGGCCGGGGAGACCCAGTACTTC. It is translated as CASSDAGRAGETQYF.

This chain uses TRBV2 with TRBJ2-1; D is perhaps TRBD2 (6 bases). V shed 6 bases and J shed 7 bases, with 16 bases lying between them. The CDR3 contains 14 residues. From germline, CDR1 is SNHLY and CDR2 FYNNEI. In DNA form, the CDR3 reads TGTGCCAGCAGCCCAAATTTTAGCGGAAATGAGCAGTTCTTC. Its protein product is CASSPNFSGNEQFF. The complete variable domain, with remaining parts taken from reference TRBV2 and TRBJ2-1, reads EPEVTQTPSHQVTQMGQEVILRCVPISNHLYFYWYRQILGQKVEFLVSFYNNEISEKSEIFDDQFSVERPDGSNFTLKIRSTKLEDSAMYFCASSPNFSGNEQFFGPGTRLTVL.

This chain connects TRBV11-1 to TRBJ2-7; the D is unclear. This CDR3 contains 16 residues. With 1 base removed from V and 2 bases from J, the gap between germline ends came to 15 bases. The germline gives CDR1 SGHAT, CDR2 FQDESV (reference sequence). The CDR3 bases are TGTGCCAGCAGCTTAGAATCTCCAGAAACCCCCTACGAGCAGTACTTC. It codes for CASSLESPETPYEQYF. Using reference TRBV11-1 and TRBJ2-7 for the parts outside the CDR3, the full variable domain is EAEVAQSPRYKITEKSQAVAFWCDPISGHATLYWYRQILGQGPELLVQFQDESVVDDSQLPKDRFSAERLKGVDSTLKIQPAELGDSAMYLCASSLESPETPYEQYFGPGTRLTVT.

The chain links TRBV27 to TRBJ2-7; D ambiguous. The germline CDR1 and CDR2 sequences are MNHEY and SMNVEV (reference sequence). The CDR3 has 14 amino acids. The V end lost 3 bases, the J end lost 7 bases, and 16 bases lay between the germline ends. The CDR3 reads CASSFQGPGSEQYF. The DNA for the CDR3 is TGTGCCAGCAGTTTCCAAGGACCTGGCTCGGAGCAGTACTTC.

The genes are TRBV11-1 and TRBJ2-1, with D possibly matching TRBD2 (7 bases). CDR3 size: 12 residues. V lost 8 bases and J lost 10, with 15 bases in between. Germline CDR1 reads SGHAT; CDR2 reads FQDESV (reference sequence). The CDR3 DNA reads as TGTGCCAGCGGTACAGGGAGGGACGAGCAGTTCTTC. Translating it yields CASGTGRDEQFF.

A word on this clone: The junction shows a germline mismatch at one end, possibly a read error. The chain carries TRBV28 and TRBJ2-7; TRBD1 agrees at 12 bases. Germline CDR1 and CDR2: MDHEN and SYDVKM. CDR3 length: 12 amino acids. CDR3 in amino acids: CASSLGTGGSFF. The CDR3 DNA sequence: TGTGCCAGCAGTTTAGGGACAGGGGGCTCTTTTTTC.

On this clone: A read error may produce the germline difference seen at one junction end. The chain uses TRBV6-5 and TRBJ2-5, with TRBD1 identical over 7 bases. This CDR3 contains 13 residues. Per germline, CDR1 MNHEY and CDR2 SVGAGI. CDR3: CTSSLTGEETQYF. The CDR3 DNA sequence: TGTACCAGCAGTCTCACAGGGGAAGAGACCCAGTACTTC.

The chain couples TRBV7-9 to TRBJ1-2, with TRBD1 matching 7 bases. The CDR3 sequence is 13 residues long. Per the germline V gene, CDR1 is SEHNR and CDR2 is FQNEAQ (reference sequence). V trimming: 6 bases; J trimming: 2 bases; junction bases outside the gene matches: 3. The CDR3 region has the DNA TGTGCCAGCAGAGACAGGGACAACTATGGCTACACCTTC. Its translation is CASRDRDNYGYTF.

V gene TRBV11-3 combines with J gene TRBJ2-5; 12 nucleotides agree with TRBD2. Looked up from germline, CDR1 is SGHNT and CDR2 is YENEEA. Losses at the gene ends were 5 bases for V and 4 bases for J; bases not matched to a gene: 5. This CDR3 is 15 amino acids long. The CDR3 sequence: CASSLAGGLRETQYF. DNA of the CDR3: TGTGCCAGCAGCCTAGCGGGGGGGCTTAGAGAGACCCAGTACTTC.

V is TRBV19 and J is TRBJ1-3; no clear D. The CDR3 runs to 16 residues. V gave up 6 bases and J gave up 0 bases, with 15 bases separating them. Germline CDR1 is LNHDA and CDR2 is SQIVND (reference sequence). The CDR3: CASSPQGRSSGNTIYF. Here the CDR3 DNA reads TGTGCCAGTAGCCCCCAAGGACGAAGCTCTGGAAACACCATATATTTT.

Turning to this clone: A far larger clone is one nucleotide away, so this likely arose from a read error. The rearrangement joins TRBV4-1 to TRBJ2-3; no definite D call. The CDR3 consists of 15 residues. The V gene lost 4 bases and the J gene lost 3 bases, with 14 bases spanning the gap. The V gene's germline CDR1 is MGHRA and CDR2 YSYEKL. CDR3 sequence: CASSLGHVRTDTQYF. CDR3 bases: TGCGCCAGCAGCCTAGGTCATGTACGGACAGATACGCAGTATTTT.

V usage is TRBV5-1 and J usage is TRBJ1-3, with 8 bases aligning to TRBD1. Unmatched junction bases numbered 7, after V lost 4 bases and J lost 4 bases. The CDR3 is made up of 15 amino acids. The V gene's germline CDR1 is SGHRS and CDR2 YFSETQ. The CDR3 region is CASSRGQDEGNTIYF. The DNA of the CDR3 is TGCGCCAGCAGCAGGGGACAGGATGAAGGAAACACCATATATTTT. The whole variable domain, filled in from reference TRBV5-1 and TRBJ1-3, reads KAGVTQTPRYLIKTRGQQVTLSCSPISGHRSVSWYQQTPGQGLQFLFEYFSETQRNKGNFPGRFSGRQFSNSRSEMNVSTLELGDSALYLCASSRGQDEGNTIYFGEGSWLTVV.

The chain employs TRBV9 and TRBJ1-6; D uncertain. Trimming took 0 bases from V and 6 from J, leaving 16 bases between them. Germline assignment: CDR1 SGDLS and CDR2 YYNGEE. The CDR3 is made up of 17 amino acids. This CDR3 is CASSVAQDWGLNSPLHF. The CDR3 DNA reads TGTGCCAGCAGCGTAGCTCAGGACTGGGGTCTTAATTCACCCCTCCACTTT.

In this sample, this clone turned up once. The V call is TRBV6-5, the J call TRBJ2-5; D is uncertain. Trimming took off 2 bases at V and 0 bases at J, with 7 bases between the two ends. The CDR3 spans 14 residues. Germline V CDR1 and CDR2: MNHEY, SVGAGI. CDR3 amino acids: CASSYERYQETQYF. The CDR3 nucleotides read TGTGCCAGCAGTTACGAACGGTACCAAGAGACCCAGTACTTC.

Note on this clone: The sample has other DNA sequences that encode this CDR3 too. CDR3 DNA sequence: TGTGCCAGCAGTGAAGCACCGGGACTAGCGGGGGGGCGGAGAGAGACCCAGTACTTC. Its translation is CASSEAPGLAGGRRETQYF. The gene calls are TRBV2 and TRBJ2-5; 16 bases align to TRBD2. V shed 0 bases, J shed 4 bases, and the junction held 8 bases outside the gene matches. The germline V gene has CDR1 SNHLY and CDR2 FYNNEI. The CDR3 is 19 residues long.

J is TRBJ2-3 and V is TRBV6-1; 11 bases align to TRBD2. Germline V lookup: CDR1 MNHNS, CDR2 SASEGT. V shed 1 base, J shed 1 base, and the junction held 10 bases outside the gene matches. The CDR3 has 19 residues. The CDR3 sequence: CASSEDISGLAVRTDTQYF. The CDR3 bases are TGTGCCAGCAGTGAAGACATATCGGGACTAGCGGTTCGCACAGATACGCAGTATTTT.

The chain joins TRBV6-5 to TRBJ2-1; 8 nucleotides agree with TRBD2. Germline V gene sequence: CDR1 MNHEY, CDR2 SVGAGI. V shed 5 bases, J shed 7 bases, and the junction held 10 bases outside the gene matches. CDR3 length equals 15 residues. The CDR3 nucleotides read TGTGCCAGCAGTGCTAGCGGGCCGGGAATGAATGAGCAGTTCTTC. Protein product: CASSASGPGMNEQFF.

The rearrangement joins TRBV4-1 to TRBJ2-5; perhaps TRBD2 as D (5 bases). From germline, CDR1 is MGHRA and CDR2 YSYEKL. The CDR3 has 13 residues. Trimming removed 1 base at V and 5 bases at J, with 8 bases between. The CDR3 DNA is TGCGCCAGCAGCCAAGTAGGCGGGGAGACCCAGTACTTC. Translated: CASSQVGGETQYF.